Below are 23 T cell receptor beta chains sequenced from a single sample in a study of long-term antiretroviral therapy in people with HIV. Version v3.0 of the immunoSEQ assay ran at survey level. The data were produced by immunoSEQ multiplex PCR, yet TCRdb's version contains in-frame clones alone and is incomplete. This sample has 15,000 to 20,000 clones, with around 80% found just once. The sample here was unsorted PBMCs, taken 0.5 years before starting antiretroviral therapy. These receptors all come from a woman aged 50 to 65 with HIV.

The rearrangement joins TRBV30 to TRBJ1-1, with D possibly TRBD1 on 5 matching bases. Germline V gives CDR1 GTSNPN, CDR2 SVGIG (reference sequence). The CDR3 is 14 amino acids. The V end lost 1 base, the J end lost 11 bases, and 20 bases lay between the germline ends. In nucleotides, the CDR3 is TGTGCCTGGAGTGGCTCGGGACTTAGGGATTCGGCTTTCTTT. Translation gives CAWSGSGLRDSAFF.

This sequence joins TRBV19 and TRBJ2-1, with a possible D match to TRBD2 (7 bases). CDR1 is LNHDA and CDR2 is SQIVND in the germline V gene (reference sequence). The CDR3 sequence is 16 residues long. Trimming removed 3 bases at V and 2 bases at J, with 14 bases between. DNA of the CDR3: TGTGCCAGTAGTATTACGTCGGGGGGCACCTACAATGAGCAGTTCTTC. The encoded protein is CASSITSGGTYNEQFF.

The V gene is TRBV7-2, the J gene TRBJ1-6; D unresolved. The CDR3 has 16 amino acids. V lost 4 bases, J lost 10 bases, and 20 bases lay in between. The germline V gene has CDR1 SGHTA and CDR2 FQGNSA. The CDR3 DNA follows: TGTGCCAGCAGCTCATCGCCCACAGTGTTGCAATCACCCCTCCACTTT. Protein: CASSSSPTVLQSPLHF. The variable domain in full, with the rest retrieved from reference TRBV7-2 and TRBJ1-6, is GAGVSQSPSNKVTEKGKDVELRCDPISGHTALYWYRQSLGQGLEFLIYFQGNSAPDKSGLPSDRFSAERTGGSVSTLTIQRTQQEDSAVYLCASSSSPTVLQSPLHFGNGTRLTVT.

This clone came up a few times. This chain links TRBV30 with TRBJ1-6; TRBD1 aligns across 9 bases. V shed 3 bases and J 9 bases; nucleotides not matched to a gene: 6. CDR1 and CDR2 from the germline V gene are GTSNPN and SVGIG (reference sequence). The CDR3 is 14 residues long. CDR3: CAWRPQGASSPLHF. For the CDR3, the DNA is TGTGCCTGGAGGCCACAGGGGGCGAGTTCACCCCTCCACTTT.

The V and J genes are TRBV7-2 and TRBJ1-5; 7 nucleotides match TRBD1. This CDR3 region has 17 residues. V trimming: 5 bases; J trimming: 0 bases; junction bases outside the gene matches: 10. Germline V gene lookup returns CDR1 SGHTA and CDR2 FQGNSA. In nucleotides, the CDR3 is TGTGCCAGCAGCCCTCGTGACAGGGACTATAGCAATCAGCCCCAGCATTTT. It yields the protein CASSPRDRDYSNQPQHF.

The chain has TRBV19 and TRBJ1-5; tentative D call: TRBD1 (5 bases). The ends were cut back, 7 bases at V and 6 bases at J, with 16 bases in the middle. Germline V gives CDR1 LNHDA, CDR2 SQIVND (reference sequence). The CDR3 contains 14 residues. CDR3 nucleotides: TGTGCCAGTACCGCCGGGACCGGATTTCAGCCCCAGCATTTT. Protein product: CASTAGTGFQPQHF.

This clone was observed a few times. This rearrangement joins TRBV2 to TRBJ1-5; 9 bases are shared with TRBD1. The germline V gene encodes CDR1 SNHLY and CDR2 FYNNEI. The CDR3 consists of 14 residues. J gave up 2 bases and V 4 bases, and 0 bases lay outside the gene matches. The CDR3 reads CASSGDRGNQPQHF. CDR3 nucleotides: TGTGCCAGCAGTGGGGACAGGGGCAATCAGCCCCAGCATTTT.

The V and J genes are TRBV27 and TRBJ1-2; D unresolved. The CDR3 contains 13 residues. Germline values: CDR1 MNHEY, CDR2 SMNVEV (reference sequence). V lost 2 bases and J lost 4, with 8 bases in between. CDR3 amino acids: CASSLLGSYGYTF. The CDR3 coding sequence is TGTGCCAGCAGTTTACTTGGCAGCTATGGCTACACCTTC.

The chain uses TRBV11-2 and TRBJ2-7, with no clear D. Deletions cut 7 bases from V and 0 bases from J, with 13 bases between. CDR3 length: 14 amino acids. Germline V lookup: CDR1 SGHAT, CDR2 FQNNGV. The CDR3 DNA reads TGTGCCAGCACCCTTCCCTTAAGCTCCTACGAGCAGTACGTC. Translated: CASTLPLSSYEQYV.

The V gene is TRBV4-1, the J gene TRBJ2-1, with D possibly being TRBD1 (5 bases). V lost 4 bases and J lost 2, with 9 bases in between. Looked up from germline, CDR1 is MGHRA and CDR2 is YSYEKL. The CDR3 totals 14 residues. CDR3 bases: TGCGCCAGCAGCCCTGTCAGGGCCTACAATGAGCAGTTCTTC. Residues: CASSPVRAYNEQFF.

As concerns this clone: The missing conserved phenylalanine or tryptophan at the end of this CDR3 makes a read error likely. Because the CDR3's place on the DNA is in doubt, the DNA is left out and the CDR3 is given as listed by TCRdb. The CDR3 sequence is CASSEPMTAPFL. The chain couples TRBV2 to TRBJ2-7; the table's D call, TRBD1, has no DNA check behind it. The CDR3 is 12 residues long, counting both termini. Germline CDR1 reads SNHLY; CDR2 reads FYNNEI.

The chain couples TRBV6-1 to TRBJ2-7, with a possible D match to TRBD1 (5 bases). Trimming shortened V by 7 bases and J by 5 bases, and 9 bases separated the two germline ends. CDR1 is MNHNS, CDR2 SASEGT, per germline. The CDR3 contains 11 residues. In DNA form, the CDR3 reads TGTGCCAGCACAGGGCTCCACGAGCAGTACGTC. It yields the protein CASTGLHEQYV.

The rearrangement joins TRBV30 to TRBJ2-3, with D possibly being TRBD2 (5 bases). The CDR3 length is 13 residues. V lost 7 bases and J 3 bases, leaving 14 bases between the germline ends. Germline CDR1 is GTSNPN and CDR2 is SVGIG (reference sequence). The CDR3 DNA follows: TGTGCCTACACTAGTAAGGGTACAGATACGCAGTATTTT. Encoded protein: CAYTSKGTDTQYF. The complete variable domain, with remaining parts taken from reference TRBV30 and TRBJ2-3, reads SQTIHQWPATLVQPVGSPLSLECTVEGTSNPNLYWYRQAAGRGLQLLFYSVGIGQISSEVPQNLSASRPQDRQFILSSKKLLLSDSGFYLCAYTSKGTDTQYFGPGTRLTVL.

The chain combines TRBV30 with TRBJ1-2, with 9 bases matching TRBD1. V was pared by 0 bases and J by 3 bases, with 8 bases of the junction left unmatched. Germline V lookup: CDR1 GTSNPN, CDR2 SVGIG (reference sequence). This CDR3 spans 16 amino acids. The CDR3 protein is CAWSVPRTGVDYGYTF. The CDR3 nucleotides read TGTGCCTGGAGTGTACCAAGGACAGGGGTTGACTATGGCTACACCTTC.

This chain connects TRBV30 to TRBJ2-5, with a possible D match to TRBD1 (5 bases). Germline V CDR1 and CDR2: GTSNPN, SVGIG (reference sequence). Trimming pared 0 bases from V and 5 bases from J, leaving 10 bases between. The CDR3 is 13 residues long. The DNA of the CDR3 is TGTGCCTGGAGTGTAAAGGGGCAGGAGACCCAGTACTTC. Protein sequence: CAWSVKGQETQYF.

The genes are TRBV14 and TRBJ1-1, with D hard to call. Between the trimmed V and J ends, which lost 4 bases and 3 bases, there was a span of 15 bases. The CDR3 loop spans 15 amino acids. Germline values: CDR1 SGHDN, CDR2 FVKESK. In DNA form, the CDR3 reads TGTGCCAGCAGCCCCCAACATTACCGGGACACTGAAGCTTTCTTT. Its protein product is CASSPQHYRDTEAFF.

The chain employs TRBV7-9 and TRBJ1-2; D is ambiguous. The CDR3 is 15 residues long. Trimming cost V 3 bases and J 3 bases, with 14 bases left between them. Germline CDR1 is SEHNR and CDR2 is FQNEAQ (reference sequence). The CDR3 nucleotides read TGTGCCAGCAGCTTTGCCAGATCCGGGGACTATGGCTACACCTTC. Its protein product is CASSFARSGDYGYTF.

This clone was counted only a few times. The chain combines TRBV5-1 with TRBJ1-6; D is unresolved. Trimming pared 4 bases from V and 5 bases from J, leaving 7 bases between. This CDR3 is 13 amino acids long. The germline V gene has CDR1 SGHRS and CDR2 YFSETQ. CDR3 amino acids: CASSETDNSPLHF. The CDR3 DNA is TGCGCCAGCAGCGAAACGGATAATTCACCCCTCCACTTT.

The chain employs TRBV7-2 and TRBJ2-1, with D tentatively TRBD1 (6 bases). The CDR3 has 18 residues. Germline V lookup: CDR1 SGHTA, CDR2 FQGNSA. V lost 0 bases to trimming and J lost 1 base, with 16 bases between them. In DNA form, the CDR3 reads TGTGCCAGCAGCTTAGCCCCGACAGGTGGTATATCCTACAATGAGCAGTTCTTC. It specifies CASSLAPTGGISYNEQFF.

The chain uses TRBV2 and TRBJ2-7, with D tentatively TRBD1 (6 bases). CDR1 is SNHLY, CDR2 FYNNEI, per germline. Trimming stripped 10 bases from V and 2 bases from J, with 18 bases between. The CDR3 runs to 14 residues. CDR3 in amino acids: CATTTEKGAYEQYV. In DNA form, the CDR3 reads TGTGCCACCACCACTGAAAAGGGGGCCTACGAGCAGTACGTC.

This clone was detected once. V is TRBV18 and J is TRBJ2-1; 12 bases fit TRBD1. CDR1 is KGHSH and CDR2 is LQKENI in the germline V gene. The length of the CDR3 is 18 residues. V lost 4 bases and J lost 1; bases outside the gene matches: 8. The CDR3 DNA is TGTGCCAGCTCACTCCAACCGGGACAGGGGGCTTCCTACAATGAGCAGTTCTTC. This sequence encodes CASSLQPGQGASYNEQFF.

CDR3 DNA: TGTGCCAGCAGCTTAGTTAGGGGTGGGGCAAAACTGTTTTTT. Residues: CASSLVRGGAKLFF. This sequence joins TRBV7-8 and TRBJ1-4, with D perhaps matching TRBD1 (5 bases). The V end was cut by 1 base, the J end by 10 bases, with 13 bases between. CDR3 length equals 14 residues. Germline lookup yields CDR1 SGHVS and CDR2 FQNEAQ.

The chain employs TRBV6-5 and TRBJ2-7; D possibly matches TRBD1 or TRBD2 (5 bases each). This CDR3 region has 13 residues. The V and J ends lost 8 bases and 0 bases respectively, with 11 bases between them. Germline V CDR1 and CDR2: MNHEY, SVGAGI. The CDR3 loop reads CASGRDGSYEQYF. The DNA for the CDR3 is TGTGCCAGCGGCCGGGACGGCTCCTACGAGCAGTACTTC.